This TCR beta chain appears in the sequencing data of a study of cytomegalovirus exposure and HLA in healthy donors. PCR employed 60 Vbeta and 13 Jbeta primers. Using immunoSEQ multiplex PCR, the repertoire was profiled, and TCRdb retains in-frame clones only, with some absent. Counted here are under 150,000 clones, over 75% occurring once; the ten biggest clones make up around 2.4%. The CDR3 loop spans 14 amino acids. With 5 bases clipped from V and 5 bases from J, the junction kept 7 bases outside the gene matches. Germline loops: CDR1 SGHTA, CDR2 FQGTGA. The sample comprised PBMCs. The sequence was obtained from a male donor in good health and CMV-seronegative. The chain employs TRBV7-3 and TRBJ2-5; 8 nucleotides align to TRBD1. The CDR3 protein is CASSQGAIGETQYF. The CDR3 coding sequence is TGTGCCAGCAGCCAGGGGGCGATTGGTGAGACCCAGTACTTC.